The sequence of this T cell receptor beta chain was determined in a study of beta chain features in type 1 diabetes. Study-level points and caveats: PCR might favor shorter templates, equally in patients and controls. In every one of the four CD4+ subsets, TCRB CDR3s were moderately but significantly shorter in Type 1 diabetes patients. Naive, central memory and Treg TCRB repertoires appeared more alike in patients than in healthy donors.

TCRB transcripts that were expressed got sequenced, as all of the isolated RNA had been reverse transcribed. Only in-frame clones appear in the TCRdb table, and some are missing; sequencing was by immunoSEQ multiplex PCR. The profile shows over 13,000 clones, approximately 76% of them singletons. V lost 1 base and J lost 5; bases outside the gene matches: 3. Looked up from germline, CDR1 is LNHDA and CDR2 is SQIVND (reference sequence). The CDR3 contains 16 residues. Turning to this clone: Its antigen is still unknown.

Purities in excess of 95% were seen in all sorted populations. Sequenced material: stem cell memory CD4+ T cells from blood. The rearrangement joins TRBV19 to TRBJ2-1; 12 bases are a match to TRBD2. The TCR sequence derives from a woman aged 18-29 years with type 1 diabetes. The CDR3 region has the DNA TGTGCCAGTAGTATAGGGACTAGCGGGACCAACAATGAGCAGTTCTTC. It codes for CASSIGTSGTNNEQFF.